The source of this T cell receptor beta chain is a study of T-cell memory formation after mild COVID-19 listed by TCRdb under 2021. About the investigation overall: TCR sequence clusters from the two donors were largely donor specific. T-cell clones expanding and contracting after mild COVID-19 in two donors were tracked by longitudinal TCRalpha and TCRbeta repertoire sequencing. The cohort was made up of two young adult volunteers, one female and one male, who were previously healthy.

This clonotype was recorded many times. Its antigen is still unknown. No much larger clonotype is one base removed from it; base qualities were not supplied. On the study overall, not on this receptor specifically: Contracting CD4+ clones appeared mostly in the CM and EM memory subsets, whereas CD8+ clones were enriched in EMRA. Clones that contracted from day 15 to 85 showed balanced CD4/CD8 phenotypes, whereas a second wave of clones that expanded from day 15 to 37 leaned towards CD4+. Some responding clones were detected in pre-infection memory, suggesting pre-existing cross-reactive memory T cells joined the SARS-CoV-2 response. The study included only a couple of mild cases, and larger cohorts that include severe cases with pre-infection samples were judged to be necessary. SARS-CoV-2 specificity was not confirmed for the second-wave clones peaking on day 37.

PBMCs were isolated by Ficoll-Paque density gradient centrifugation. Sequencing was carried out with an Illumina NovaSeq 6000. Using 5'RACE with constant-segment primers, TCRalpha and TCRbeta cDNA libraries were constructed, with sample barcodes and unique molecular identifiers added in the process. RNA was extracted from every sample with Trizol reagent. The libraries were amplified in two PCR steps, and the second step added a second sample barcode and Illumina TruSeq adapters. Sequencing of the libraries was done on an Illumina NovaSeq, producing 2 x 150 bp paired-end reads. The study's own analysis went as follows. Demultiplexing of reads and collapsing into UMI-guided consensus sequences were performed with migec v1.2.7. With mixcr v2.1.11, UMI consensuses were aligned to TRA and TRB V and J templates and assembled into clonotypes. A clonotype was counted as expanded or contracted only when both edgeR and NoisET called the clonotype significant, with the noise models trained on biological replicates. For edgeR calls, the thresholds were a false discovery rate-adjusted p below 0.01 and a log2 fold-change of 1. As an exploratory analysis of dynamics, PCA with hierarchical clustering was applied to max-normalized trajectories of the 1000 most abundant clonotypes. The CD4 or CD8 phenotype of responding clones was assigned using the separately sequenced CD4+ and CD8+ repertoires. TCRdb reworked the public reads: Q25 trimming with fastp, MiXCR clone assembly, productive beta chains retained. All rows with the same CDR3 protein become a single entry with the most common DNA and genes. TCRdb, not the original authors, processed these V and J calls. Within this sample are about 340,000 distinct CDR3 sequences, with approximately 15% of them counted one time only. The ten largest make up around 24% of the sample.

Inclusive of the bounding cysteine and phenylalanine, the CDR3 is 16 residues long. Just CDR3 DNA is preserved here, 48 bases in frame from base 1. Trimming removed 2 bases from V and 4 bases from J; the gene matches leave 5 bases unexplained. CDR1 is given as SGHRS and CDR2 as YFSETQ, both from the germline V gene. The origin of this receptor is a young man who had mild COVID-19 (a few samples of this study predate the infection). The sample titles of this study are shuffled in the database, so cell type and time point are left out; the donor was told from shared clones. Specimen: PBMCs or a T cell subset sorted from them (not recorded which). The rearranged chain carries TRBV5-1 and TRBJ2-2, with TRBD1 identical over 10 junction bases. CDR3 protein: CASSFAGTGVTGELFF. The nucleotide sequence reads as follows: TGCGCCAGCAGCTTTGCCGGGACAGGGGTCACCGGGGAGCTGTTTTTT.